A selection of T cell receptor beta chains follows, all from one sample in a study of T cells after yellow fever vaccination. TCRdb passed the 5' RACE reads through MiXCR, listing each CDR3 protein once. Of roughly 500,000 distinct CDR3 sequences listed, over 15% are singletons. The sample consisted of PBMCs, taken 15 days after the yellow fever booster vaccination. The source is a man younger than 40 who received the YFV17D yellow fever vaccine. Each CDR3 is given with its conserved first and last residue. A D gene is named only where the DNA matches it firmly. Expanded clones are given a class, and other clones once, few, many or no size at all.

>TRBJ2-7|TRBV7-2|NA|NA
CASSRVGGGSYEQYF
TGTGCCAGCAGCCGTGTAGGAGGGGGCTCCTACGAGCAGTACTTC
>TRBJ2-7|TRBV20-1|NA|NA
CSARGSMAYEQYF
TGCAGTGCTAGAGGCAGTATGGCGTACGAGCAGTACTTC
>TRBJ2-3|TRBV4-3|NA|few
CASSQDRFDGDTQYF
TGCGCCAGCAGCCAAGACCGATTCGACGGAGATACGCAGTATTTT
>TRBJ2-1|TRBV30|TRBD2|NA
CAWTLAGWNEQFF
TGTGCCTGGACACTAGCGGGATGGAATGAGCAGTTCTTC
>TRBJ2-5|TRBV15|NA|NA
CATSRQGWAVSETQYF
TGTGCCACCAGCAGACAGGGTTGGGCGGTGAGTGAGACCCAGTACTTC
>TRBJ2-5|TRBV2|NA|NA
CASRKGVGETQYF
TGTGCCAGCAGGAAAGGGGTGGGAGAGACCCAGTACTTC
>TRBJ1-1|TRBV20-1|NA|few
CSARGGANTEAFF
TGCAGTGCTAGGGGTGGAGCGAACACTGAAGCTTTCTTT
>TRBJ2-1|TRBV24-1|NA|few
CATSEISGPNNNEQFF
TGTGCCACCAGTGAAATCTCGGGACCCAATAACAATGAGCAGTTCTTC
>TRBJ2-1|TRBV20-1|TRBD2|NA
CSAKEASGRIHEQFF
TGCAGTGCAAAGGAAGCCAGCGGGAGGATCCATGAGCAGTTCTTC
>TRBJ1-5|TRBV20-1|NA|NA
CSASGQGGNQPQHF
TGCAGTGCTAGCGGTCAGGGTGGCAATCAGCCCCAGCATTTT
>TRBJ2-1|TRBV11-2|NA|NA
CASSQGWLGNEQFF
TGTGCCAGCAGCCAAGGGTGGCTAGGGAATGAGCAGTTCTTC
>TRBJ2-2|TRBV5-4|NA|NA
CASSLSPAENTGELFF
TGTGCCAGCAGCTTGAGCCCAGCGGAGAACACCGGGGAGCTGTTTTTT
>TRBJ2-7|TRBV2|TRBD2|few
CASRPQLAGGKNEQYF
TGTGCCAGCAGGCCCCAACTAGCGGGAGGAAAGAACGAGCAGTACTTC
>TRBJ2-5|TRBV2|TRBD2|NA
CASVGTSGLETQYF
TGTGCCAGCGTCGGGACTAGCGGGTTGGAGACCCAGTACTTC
>TRBJ2-6|TRBV20-1|NA|few
CSARQGVSGANVLTF
TGCAGTGCCAGGCAAGGGGTCTCTGGGGCCAACGTCCTGACTTTC
>TRBJ2-3|TRBV12-3/TRBV12-4|NA|NA
CASSLGTEGTDTQYF
TGTGCCAGCAGTTTAGGGACAGAAGGCACAGATACGCAGTATTTT
>TRBJ2-1|TRBV7-9|TRBD2|NA
CASSLESGSFNEQFF
TGTGCCAGCAGCTTAGAGAGCGGGAGCTTTAATGAGCAGTTCTTC
>TRBJ2-5|TRBV4-3|TRBD2|NA
CASSQDATSGRLPGETQYF
TGCGCCAGCAGCCAAGATGCCACTAGCGGGCGATTACCAGGAGAGACCCAGTACTTC
>TRBJ1-6|TRBV27|TRBD1|NA
CASSSLPRTGVGSPLHF
TGTGCCAGCAGTTCCCTCCCCCGGACAGGGGTCGGTTCACCCCTCCACTTT
>TRBJ2-7|TRBV30|TRBD1|NA
CAWSPGQGYEQYF
TGTGCCTGGAGTCCCGGACAGGGTTACGAGCAGTACTTC
>TRBJ2-5|TRBV5-6|NA|NA
CASSSPGRQETQYF
TGTGCCAGCAGCTCTCCGGGACGGCAGGAGACCCAGTACTTC
>TRBJ2-2|TRBV4-3|NA|NA
CASSQDPRTGELFF
TGCGCCAGCAGCCAAGATCCTCGCACCGGGGAGCTGTTTTTT
>TRBJ2-3|TRBV25-1|NA|few
CASSEWGPWADTQYF
TGTGCCAGCAGTGAATGGGGTCCGTGGGCAGATACGCAGTATTTT
>TRBJ2-5|TRBV14|NA|NA
CASSQTRQAVWTQYF
TGTGCCAGCAGCCAAACCCGACAGGCCGTTTGGACCCAGTACTTC
>TRBJ2-5|TRBV10-2|TRBD2|NA
CASIPAGVETQYF
TGCGCCAGCATACCAGCGGGAGTCGAGACCCAGTACTTC
>TRBJ1-4|TRBV6-5|TRBD1|few
CASSLRQGRGEKLFF
TGTGCCAGCAGTTTGAGACAGGGGAGAGGAGAAAAACTGTTTTTT
>TRBJ2-3|TRBV4-3|TRBD1|few
CASSQAGQGRDTQYF
TGCGCCAGCAGCCAAGCAGGACAGGGACGGGATACGCAGTATTTT
>TRBJ2-1|TRBV7-8|NA|NA
CASSLVFGSSYDEQFF
TGTGCCAGCAGCTTAGTCTTTGGTAGTTCTTACGATGAGCAGTTCTTC
>TRBJ2-3|TRBV12-5|TRBD2|NA
CASGEASGSNTQYF
TGTGCTAGTGGGGAGGCTAGCGGGAGTAATACGCAGTATTTT
>TRBJ2-1|TRBV25-1|NA|NA
CASSALKYNEQFF
TGTGCCAGCAGTGCGTTGAAATACAATGAGCAGTTCTTC
>TRBJ2-7|TRBV27|NA|few
CASSGKVVHYYEQYF
TGTGCCAGCAGCGGCAAGGTGGTCCACTACTACGAGCAGTACTTC
>TRBJ2-1|TRBV20-1|TRBD2|NA
CSARRPTAGDEQFF
TGCAGTGCTAGACGCCCCACGGCGGGAGACGAGCAGTTCTTC
>TRBJ2-6|TRBV6-5|NA|few
CASSYDVSGANVLTF
TGTGCCAGCAGTTACGATGTCTCTGGGGCCAACGTCCTGACTTTC
>TRBJ2-3|TRBV9|NA|many
CASSVRLGGTDTQYF
TGTGCCAGCAGCGTACGACTAGGTGGCACAGATACGCAGTATTTT
>TRBJ2-7|TRBV19|NA|NA
CASSTIATSYEQYF
TGTGCCAGTAGTACCATAGCGACGTCCTACGAGCAGTACTTC
>TRBJ2-1|TRBV5-1|TRBD2|few
CASSTDWREGRNEQFF
TGCGCCAGCAGCACTGATTGGCGGGAGGGCCGCAATGAGCAGTTCTTC
>TRBJ2-3|TRBV7-9|TRBD2|few
CASTKRGINADTQYF
TGTGCCAGCACTAAGCGGGGGATTAACGCAGATACGCAGTATTTT
>TRBJ2-3|TRBV7-9|NA|few
CASNHPTDTQYF
TGTGCCTCGAACCATCCTACAGATACGCAGTATTTT
>TRBJ2-7|TRBV3-1|TRBD2|NA
CASSQNTGTSGTEQYF
TGTGCCAGCAGCCAAAATACCGGGACTAGCGGGACGGAGCAGTACTTC
>TRBJ1-1|TRBV5-1|TRBD1|few
CASSSRGRGDTEAFF
TGCGCCAGCAGCTCGAGGGGGCGCGGGGACACTGAAGCTTTCTTT